The 27 T cell receptor beta chains below all came from one sample that was sequenced in a study of blood T cell repertoires in COVID-19. Clones were sequenced by immunoSEQ multiplex PCR, and TCRdb holds only the in-frame ones, with some missing. In the table there are 65,000 to 80,000 clones, about nine tenths of which are singletons. Sequenced: peripheral blood. Receptor source: a man of 80 years or more in a cohort sampled during active COVID-19.

This sequence joins TRBV18 and TRBJ1-3; the match to TRBD1 covers 9 bases. The germline gives CDR1 KGHSH, CDR2 LQKENI. The CDR3 length is 16 residues. Trimming removed 4 bases from V and 1 base from J; junction bases left unmatched: 5. The CDR3 here is CASSRLGQGSGNTIYF. CDR3 DNA sequence: TGTGCCAGCTCACGACTGGGACAGGGATCTGGAAACACCATATATTTT.

Comment on this clone: The same CDR3 also results from other DNA sequences found in this sample. The rearrangement joins TRBV5-4 to TRBJ2-2; tentative D call: TRBD1 (6 bases). Looked up from germline, CDR1 is SGHNT and CDR2 is YYREEE (reference sequence). Trimming took 3 bases from V and 0 from J, leaving 9 bases between them. The CDR3 is 15 amino acids. The DNA for the CDR3 is TGTGCCAGCAGCTCCGGGACAACGAACACCGGGGAGCTGTTTTTT. Amino acids: CASSSGTTNTGELFF.

The chain recombines TRBV5-4 with TRBJ2-7; maybe TRBD1 (7 bases). This CDR3 is 13 amino acids long. Trimming left V 4 bases short and J 5 bases short, with 13 bases between. Germline V lookup: CDR1 SGHNT, CDR2 YYREEE (reference sequence). CDR3 nucleotides: TGTGCCAGCAGCCTCAGGGGGGACGACGAGCAGTACTTC. It yields the protein CASSLRGDDEQYF.

This rearrangement joins TRBV9 to TRBJ1-3; no reliable D call. The germline CDR1 and CDR2 sequences are SGDLS and YYNGEE. The length of the CDR3 is 14 residues. Between the trimmed V and J ends, which lost 4 bases and 0 bases, there was a span of 8 bases. The CDR3 region is CASSPSGSGNTIYF. CDR3 DNA sequence: TGTGCCAGCAGCCCTTCGGGCTCTGGAAACACCATATATTTT. The full variable domain, in which reference TRBV9 and TRBJ1-3 provide the parts outside the CDR3, is DSGVTQTPKHLITATGQRVTLRCSPRSGDLSVYWYQQSLDQGLQFLIQYYNGEERAKGNILERFSAQQFPDLHSELNLSSLELGDSALYFCASSPSGSGNTIYFGEGSWLTVV.

The chain uses TRBV5-1 and TRBJ1-2; TRBD1 matches 10 bases. This CDR3 is 15 amino acids long. V gave up 4 bases and J gave up 1 base; unmatched junction bases: 4. Germline assignment: CDR1 SGHRS and CDR2 YFSETQ. CDR3 sequence (DNA): TGCGCCAGCAGCGACGGACAGGGGGGTAACTATGGCTACACCTTC. It translates to CASSDGQGGNYGYTF.

CDR3 sequence (DNA): TGCGCCAGCAGCCAAGATTTGGGGGGGGAAAAACTGTTTTTT. It is translated as CASSQDLGGEKLFF. This rearrangement joins TRBV4-3 to TRBJ1-4; possible D gene TRBD1, 5 bases. The germline gives CDR1 LGHNA, CDR2 YSLEER. V was clipped by 0 bases and J by 8 bases, with 10 bases between them. This CDR3 comprises 14 residues.

This clone was seen more than once but under ten times. The V gene is TRBV6-5, the J gene TRBJ1-2, with a possible D match to TRBD1 (6 bases). This CDR3 has 15 residues. Germline values: CDR1 MNHEY, CDR2 SVGAGI. Between the trimmed V and J ends, which lost 6 bases and 4 bases, there was a span of 18 bases. DNA for the CDR3: TGTGCCAGCAGGTCTACGGGGGGGGCGGGCTATGGCTACACCTTC. Its translation is CASRSTGGAGYGYTF.

CDR3 amino acids: CAIEEGAGELFF. CDR3 coding DNA: TGTGCCATCGAGGAGGGGGCGGGGGAGCTGTTTTTT. The V and J genes are TRBV12-3 or TRBV12-4 and TRBJ2-2; tentatively, D is TRBD1 (7 bases). V was trimmed by 10 bases and J by 8 bases, leaving 14 bases between them. The CDR3 length is 12 residues.

J is TRBJ1-2 and V is TRBV7-3, with 7 bases fitting TRBD1. Germline values: CDR1 SGHTA, CDR2 FQGTGA. The length of the CDR3 is 13 residues. The junction had 6 bases not matched to a gene; V was cut back by 6 bases and J by 5 bases. CDR3 sequence reads: CASSLTGEYGYTF. The CDR3 nucleotides are TGTGCCAGCAGTCTTACAGGGGAATATGGCTACACCTTC.

The V gene is TRBV7-9, the J gene TRBJ1-1; 8 nucleotides agree with TRBD1. Germline lookup yields CDR1 SEHNR and CDR2 FQNEAQ (reference sequence). The V and J ends lost 7 bases and 2 bases, in that order; junction bases with no gene match: 6. The CDR3 extends over 14 amino acids. The DNA of the CDR3 is TGTGCCAGCATCCCGACAGGGGAAAACACTGAAGCTTTCTTT. As protein: CASIPTGENTEAFF.

This chain joins TRBV18 and TRBJ2-2, with TRBD1 identical over 8 bases. Germline V gene lookup returns CDR1 KGHSH and CDR2 LQKENI. The V segment lost 6 bases and the J segment 8 bases; nucleotides outside the gene matches: 20. There are 18 residues in the CDR3. This chain's CDR3 is CASSRSGSTGAIGGELFF. The CDR3, as DNA: TGTGCCAGCTCCAGATCCGGATCGACAGGGGCCATCGGTGGGGAGCTGTTTTTT. Looking up the rest from reference TRBV18 and TRBJ2-2 gives the full variable domain: NAGVMQNPRHLVRRRGQEARLRCSPMKGHSHVYWYRQLPEEGLKFMVYLQKENIIDESGMPKERFSAEFPKEGPSILRIQQVVRGDSAAYFCASSRSGSTGAIGGELFFGEGSRLTVL.

This chain joins TRBV2 and TRBJ2-1; no definite D call. The V end lost 3 bases, the J end lost 0 bases, and 9 bases lay between the germline ends. The CDR3 extends over 15 amino acids. Germline assignment: CDR1 SNHLY and CDR2 FYNNEI. The CDR3 DNA follows: TGTGCCAGCAGTGAGGGCTACCCCTCCTACAATGAGCAGTTCTTC. Translated: CASSEGYPSYNEQFF.

The rearrangement joins TRBV20-1 to TRBJ1-6, with D unclear. The CDR3 extends over 11 amino acids. CDR1 and CDR2 from the germline V gene are DFQATT and SNEGSKA (reference sequence). Trimming removed 0 bases at V and 10 bases at J, with 4 bases between. The CDR3 loop is CSARDQSPLHF. The CDR3 DNA is TGCAGTGCTAGAGATCAGTCACCCCTCCACTTT.

The chain employs TRBV5-4 and TRBJ1-1; D gene unclear. V shed 4 bases and J shed 0 bases, with 10 bases lying between them. The CDR3 extends over 14 amino acids. CDR1 is SGHNT, CDR2 YYREEE, per germline (reference sequence). The CDR3 reads CASSPRRMNTEAFF. The CDR3 nucleotides read TGTGCCAGCAGCCCCAGGAGGATGAACACTGAAGCTTTCTTT.

The J gene is TRBJ2-7, the V gene TRBV6-5; 12 bases map to TRBD1. The trim removed 6 bases at V and 7 bases at J, leaving 4 bases unmatched. CDR1 MNHEY and CDR2 SVGAGI come from the germline V gene. This CDR3 has 13 residues. DNA of the CDR3: TGTGCCAGCAGCCGGGACAGGGGGCTTGAGCAGTACTTC. This encodes CASSRDRGLEQYF.

The chain has TRBV5-1 and TRBJ1-4, with 8 positions matching TRBD1. V lost 2 bases to trimming and J lost 8 bases; unmatched junction nucleotides: 5. The length of the CDR3 is 14 residues. Germline assignment: CDR1 SGHRS and CDR2 YFSETQ. CDR3 amino acids: CASSFGQGEEKLFF. The CDR3 nucleotides read TGCGCCAGCAGCTTTGGACAGGGTGAGGAAAAACTGTTTTTT.

The V gene is TRBV19, the J gene TRBJ2-5; 7 bases fit TRBD1. Germline V gene sequence: CDR1 LNHDA, CDR2 SQIVND (reference sequence). This CDR3 contains 13 residues. Trimming at V came to 5 bases and at J to 4 bases, leaving 4 bases not matched to a gene. The CDR3 sequence is CASSQGQSETQYF. The DNA for the CDR3 is TGTGCCAGTAGTCAGGGACAGTCAGAGACCCAGTACTTC.

Here the CDR3 reads CASSLGTGPSPLHF. Written as DNA, the CDR3 is TGTGCCAGCAGCTTAGGCACAGGACCCTCACCCCTCCACTTT. The gene calls are TRBV7-6 and TRBJ1-6; maybe TRBD1 (5 bases). Germline CDR1 and CDR2: SGHVS and FNYEAQ. CDR3 size: 14 residues. V lost 1 base and J 10 bases, leaving 11 bases between the germline ends.

This clone occurred once. The rearrangement uses TRBV6-5 and TRBJ2-1; D possibly corresponds to TRBD2 (6 bases). With 0 bases removed from V and 10 bases from J, the gap between germline ends came to 10 bases. The CDR3 sequence is 13 residues long. CDR1 is MNHEY and CDR2 is SVGAGI in the germline V gene. The CDR3 DNA reads as TGTGCCAGCAGTTACTCGAAGGAGGGGGAGCAGTTCTTC. This gives the protein CASSYSKEGEQFF.

The chain has TRBV19 and TRBJ2-4; 14 nucleotides agree with TRBD2. The germline V gene has CDR1 LNHDA and CDR2 SQIVND (reference sequence). Losses at the gene ends were 2 bases for V and 3 bases for J; bases not matched to a gene: 9. The CDR3 totals 19 residues. CDR3 DNA sequence: TGTGCCAGTAGTATAACGACTAGCGGGGGGGCGATTGGCAAAAACATTCAGTACTTC. Amino acid sequence: CASSITTSGGAIGKNIQYF.

V is TRBV6-5 and J is TRBJ2-1; 12 nucleotides agree with TRBD1. The germline gives CDR1 MNHEY, CDR2 SVGAGI. Trimming cost V 6 bases and J 8 bases; bases outside gene matches: 8. The CDR3 loop spans 15 amino acids. The CDR3 loop is CASRPGTGGRDEQFF. Here the CDR3 DNA reads TGTGCCAGCAGACCCGGGACAGGGGGCCGGGATGAGCAGTTCTTC.

The rearrangement links TRBV10-3 to TRBJ2-1, with 12 nucleotides matching TRBD2. CDR1 and CDR2 (germline): ENHRY, SYGVKD. The length of the CDR3 is 16 residues. V lost 0 bases to trimming and J lost 4 bases; unmatched junction nucleotides: 1. CDR3 DNA: TGTGCCATCAGTGAGTCGCTAGCGGGGGGGTACAATGAGCAGTTCTTC. As protein: CAISESLAGGYNEQFF.

The V and J genes are TRBV5-1 and TRBJ2-1; 8 bases line up with TRBD2. This CDR3 is 15 amino acids long. The trim removed 2 bases at V and 1 base at J, leaving 2 bases unmatched. Germline loops: CDR1 SGHRS, CDR2 YFSETQ. The CDR3 DNA is TGCGCCAGCAGCTTAGCGGGGGATTCCTACAATGAGCAGTTCTTC. Translation gives CASSLAGDSYNEQFF.

V gene TRBV5-8 combines with J gene TRBJ1-2; perhaps TRBD1 as D (5 bases). The CDR3 has 15 amino acids. Germline CDR1 reads SGHTS; CDR2 reads YDEGEE. Deletions cut 0 bases from V and 1 base from J, with 10 bases between. CDR3 in amino acids: CASSLGSRVNYGYTF. CDR3 coding DNA: TGTGCCAGCAGCTTGGGATCCAGGGTTAACTATGGCTACACCTTC.

The genes are TRBV5-8 and TRBJ2-1, with D maybe TRBD1 (6 bases). The germline CDR1 and CDR2 sequences are SGHTS and YDEGEE. This CDR3 region has 15 residues. V dropped 4 bases and J dropped 9 bases, with 20 bases sitting between them. CDR3 sequence (DNA): TGTGCCAGCAGCGCCTACAGGGAAGCTGTGGTTGAGCAGTTCTTC. Translated: CASSAYREAVVEQFF.

The J gene is TRBJ2-3, the V gene TRBV6-5; tentative D call: TRBD2 (5 bases). The germline V and J ends were trimmed by 8 bases and 1 base, with 13 bases remaining between them. CDR3 length: 14 residues. CDR1 is MNHEY and CDR2 is SVGAGI in the germline V gene. The CDR3 loop is CASLAGFGTDTQYF. CDR3 sequence (DNA): TGTGCCAGCCTAGCTGGGTTTGGCACAGATACGCAGTATTTT.

The chain combines TRBV28 with TRBJ2-1; the D gene is possibly TRBD2 (6 bases). There are 14 residues in the CDR3. V was trimmed by 5 bases and J by 1 base, leaving 9 bases between them. The V gene's germline CDR1 is MDHEN and CDR2 SYDVKM. The CDR3 loop reads CASSGGASYNEQFF. The CDR3 coding sequence is TGTGCCAGCAGTGGCGGGGCATCCTACAATGAGCAGTTCTTC.